This TCR beta chain appears in the sequencing data of a study of blood T cell repertoires in COVID-19. Residents of around 24 US areas, aged 18 to 89 years, made up the participants. Categorization into cohorts depended on clinical history that participants reported. This CDR3 spans 14 amino acids. V shed 7 bases, J shed 5 bases, and the junction held 7 bases outside the gene matches. In germline, CDR1 is LNHDA, CDR2 SQIVND (reference sequence). Per the original methods: Reference gene primer amplification gave nucleated cell count estimates. Some clones are missing from TCRdb's copy, which holds only in-frame ones; the method was immunoSEQ multiplex PCR. The V and J calls and the clone size are those of that table, but D and trimming were determined from the DNA. Of fewer than 450,000 clones in the sample, 88% were seen once.

This chain joins TRBV19 and TRBJ1-4; 7 bases align to TRBD1. Sequencing was performed on PBMCs or T cells enriched from blood (not recorded which). This TCR was sampled from a woman younger than 30 who had recovered from COVID-19. In DNA, the CDR3 is TGTGCCAGTACTAAGGGGACAGACAATGAAAAACTGTTTTTT. This sequence encodes CASTKGTDNEKLFF. Supplemented by reference TRBV19 and TRBJ1-4, the full variable domain reads DGGITQSPKYLFRKEGQNVTLSCEQNLNHDAMYWYRQDPGQGLRLIYYSQIVNDFQKGDIAEGYSVSREKKESFPLTVTSAQKNPTAFYLCASTKGTDNEKLFFGSGTQLSVL.